This entry features one T cell receptor (beta chain) sequence. Enrolled during active infection, Seattle patients were then followed longitudinally. The CDR3 contains 14 residues. V trimming: 3 bases; J trimming: 9 bases; junction bases outside the gene matches: 8. Germline CDR1 and CDR2: LGHDT and YNNKEL (reference sequence). Original processing notes: For nucleated cells, counts were estimated from reference gene primer amplification. Clones were read by immunoSEQ multiplex PCR, and TCRdb kept only the in-frame ones, dropping some. The D gene and trimming were derived from the DNA, and the V and J assignments and clone size from that table. The profile shows approximately 210,000 clones, 70% to 90% of them singletons. These data belong to a study of blood T cell repertoires in COVID-19.

V usage is TRBV3-1 (or the pseudogene TRBV3-2) and J usage is TRBJ2-1; 7 bases are shared with TRBD2. The sequence derives from a man aged 45 to 65 with COVID-19, enrolled during active disease. Sequenced sample: peripheral blood. The CDR3 reads CASSHGPGGVEQFF. CDR3 DNA: TGTGCCAGCAGCCACGGCCCTGGGGGGGTTGAGCAGTTCTTC.